This T cell receptor (beta chain) was found in a study of cytomegalovirus exposure and HLA in healthy donors. In the study overall: There were some 410 genotyped donors. Of these, 75% to 90% fell in the genetic ancestry cluster associated with self-reported Caucasian donors. The study's findings and limits: The later analysis indicated that the majority of CMV-associated TCR beta chains appeared HLA-restricted. Being productive about 87% or about 30% of the time was typical of most TCR beta V segments in an earlier analysis.

This CDR3 is 15 amino acids long. V lost 0 bases and J lost 5; bases outside the gene matches: 6. CDR1 SGHRS and CDR2 YFSETQ come from the germline V gene. In regard to this clone: Antigen unknown.

The study ran its PCR with 60 Vbeta and 13 Jbeta primers. In the original processing: Counted up in a later analysis, unique TCR beta chains came to 60 million to 95 million, with some 9.9 million shared. Libraries were prepared by immunoSEQ multiplex PCR; TCRdb keeps only in-frame clonotypes and omits some of them. That table supplies the V and J calls and clone size; D and trimming were determined from the DNA. This sample yields around 200,000 clones, of which approximately 80% are seen a single time; approximately 1.4% belongs to the top ten. The sequenced sample consisted of PBMCs. This rearrangement joins TRBV5-1 to TRBJ2-3; 7 bases are a match to TRBD1. This receptor was identified in a girl under 18 in good health and CMV-seronegative. The CDR3 is CASSLGQGTGDTQYF. The DNA of the CDR3 is TGCGCCAGCAGCTTGGGACAGGGAACGGGAGATACGCAGTATTTT.